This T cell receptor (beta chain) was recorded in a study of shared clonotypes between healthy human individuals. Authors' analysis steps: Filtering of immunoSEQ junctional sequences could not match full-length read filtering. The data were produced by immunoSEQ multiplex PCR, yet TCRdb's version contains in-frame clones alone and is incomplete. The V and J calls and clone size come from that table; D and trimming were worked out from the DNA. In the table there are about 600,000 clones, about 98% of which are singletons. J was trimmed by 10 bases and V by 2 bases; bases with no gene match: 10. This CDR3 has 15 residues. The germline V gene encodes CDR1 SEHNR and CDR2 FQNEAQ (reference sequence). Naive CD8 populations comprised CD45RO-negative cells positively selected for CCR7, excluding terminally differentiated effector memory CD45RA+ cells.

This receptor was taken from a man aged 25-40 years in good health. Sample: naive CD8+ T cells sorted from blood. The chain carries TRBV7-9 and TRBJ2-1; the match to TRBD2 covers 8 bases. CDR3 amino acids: CASSLSREGLREQFF. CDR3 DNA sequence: TGTGCCAGCAGCTTATCCCGGGAGGGTCTCCGGGAGCAGTTCTTC. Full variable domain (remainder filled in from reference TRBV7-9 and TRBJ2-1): DTGVSQNPRHKITKRGQNVTFRCDPISEHNRLYWYRQTLGQGPEFLTYFQNEAQLEKSRLLSDRFSAERPKGSFSTLEIQRTEQGDSAMYLCASSLSREGLREQFFGPGTRLTVL.